What follows are 19 T cell receptor beta chains derived from one specimen sequenced in a study of technical replicates of blood from a handful of donors. Clones were sequenced by immunoSEQ multiplex PCR, and TCRdb holds only the in-frame ones, with some missing. Of more than 65,000 clones detected, approximately 97% appear once; the ten largest clones hold roughly 0.3%. The source material was T cells isolated from PBMCs. These TCRs come from a human donor in good health.

The rearrangement links TRBV5-4 to TRBJ1-1; D may be TRBD1 (6 bases). V gave up 2 bases and J gave up 7 bases, with 9 bases separating them. This CDR3 region has 12 residues. The germline gives CDR1 SGHNT, CDR2 YYREEE (reference sequence). CDR3 sequence (DNA): TGTGCCAGCAGCTTCTCAGGGGTTGAAGCTTTCTTT. Translated, it gives CASSFSGVEAFF.

A few counts support this clone. The rearrangement uses TRBV6-6 and TRBJ2-1, with D perhaps TRBD1 (5 bases). Trimming took off 0 bases at V and 8 bases at J, with 14 bases between the two ends. Germline V gives CDR1 MNHNY, CDR2 SVGAGI (reference sequence). The CDR3 spans 15 residues. The chain's CDR3 is CASSYSMGRADEQFF. CDR3 nucleotides: TGTGCCAGCAGTTACTCGATGGGCAGGGCGGATGAGCAGTTCTTC.

The chain uses TRBV7-3 and TRBJ2-3; 11 nucleotides line up with TRBD2. Trimming took 5 bases from V and 2 from J; bases not matched to a gene: 3. This CDR3 is built from 15 residues. Germline lookup yields CDR1 SGHTA and CDR2 FQGTGA. The CDR3 bases are TGTGCCAGCAGCAGTAGCGGGAGGGCCACAGATACGCAGTATTTT. Protein sequence: CASSSSGRATDTQYF. The full variable domain, its missing parts supplied by reference TRBV7-3 and TRBJ2-3, is GAGVSQTPSNKVTEKGKYVELRCDPISGHTALYWYRQSLGQGPEFLIYFQGTGAADDSGLPNDRFFAVRPEGSVSTLKIQRTERGDSAVYLCASSSSGRATDTQYFGPGTRLTVL.

The chain employs TRBV5-4 and TRBJ1-5; D unresolved. V lost 4 bases and J lost 5, with 10 bases in between. The CDR3 spans 13 residues. CDR1 is SGHNT and CDR2 is YYREEE in the germline V gene (reference sequence). DNA of the CDR3: TGTGCCAGCAGCCTGGACTCGGATCAGCCCCAGCATTTT. It yields the protein CASSLDSDQPQHF.

V and J are TRBV27 and TRBJ2-3; TRBD2 agrees at 13 bases. After removal of 5 bases from V and 4 bases from J, the junction contained 6 bases not matched to a gene. Germline assignment: CDR1 MNHEY and CDR2 SMNVEV (reference sequence). The CDR3 covers 16 residues. CDR3: CASSPILAGGPDTQYF. Here the CDR3 DNA reads TGTGCCAGCAGTCCGATACTAGCGGGAGGGCCAGATACGCAGTATTTT.

The rearrangement links TRBV14 to TRBJ2-1, with D possibly TRBD2 on 5 matching bases. CDR1 SGHDN and CDR2 FVKESK come from the germline V gene. V lost 1 base and J lost 10, with 11 bases in between. CDR3 length: 13 amino acids. The CDR3 nucleotides are TGTGCCAGCAGCCAAGGGCTAGCCTACGAGCAGTTCTTC. It yields the protein CASSQGLAYEQFF. Filled out from reference TRBV14 and TRBJ2-1, the complete variable domain reads EAGVTQFPSHSVIEKGQTVTLRCDPISGHDNLYWYRRVMGKEIKFLLHFVKESKQDESGMPNNRFLAERTGGTYSTLKVQPAELEDSGVYFCASSQGLAYEQFFGPGTRLTVL.

This chain's CDR3 is CASSDTSGRGVVQYF. The CDR3 DNA sequence: TGTGCCAGCAGTGATACTAGCGGGAGGGGAGTCGTGCAGTACTTC. The gene calls are TRBV6-1 and TRBJ2-7; 13 bases are a match to TRBD2. The germline gives CDR1 MNHNS, CDR2 SASEGT. This CDR3 has 15 amino acids. The ends lost 3 bases at V and 9 bases at J; junction bases unmatched: 8.

The chain has TRBV30 and TRBJ2-2; no firm D call. Germline values: CDR1 GTSNPN, CDR2 SVGIG (reference sequence). The CDR3 length is 13 residues. V gave up 3 bases and J gave up 4 bases, with 9 bases separating them. CDR3 DNA: TGTGCCTGGAGACAGTTCGGCACCGGGGAGCTGTTTTTT. This sequence encodes CAWRQFGTGELFF.

J is TRBJ2-7 and V is TRBV7-2; 9 bases match TRBD2. The CDR3 totals 14 residues. J was trimmed by 3 bases and V by 3 bases; bases with no gene match: 3. Germline V gives CDR1 SGHTA, CDR2 FQGNSA. The CDR3 DNA reads as TGTGCCAGCAGCTTGGGACTAGCTGTCTACGAGCAGTACTTC. This codes for CASSLGLAVYEQYF.

The J gene is TRBJ2-7, the V gene TRBV9; 7 bases line up with TRBD2. Germline trimming cut 0 bases from V and 2 bases from J; bases unmatched to any gene: 5. Germline CDR1 SGDLS, CDR2 YYNGEE. This CDR3 has 15 amino acids. The CDR3 DNA follows: TGTGCCAGCAGCGTAGGTCGGGAGGTCACCTACGAGCAGTACTTC. Amino acid sequence: CASSVGREVTYEQYF.

This clone was observed a few times. The chain couples TRBV15 to TRBJ2-1; D not certain. The CDR3 is 12 residues long. V was cut by 0 bases and J by 8 bases, with 5 bases left in between. CDR1 is LNHNV and CDR2 is YYDKDF in the germline V gene (reference sequence). In DNA, the CDR3 is TGTGCCACCAGCAGAGATGAGGATGAGCAGTTCTTC. Translated: CATSRDEDEQFF.

V gene TRBV5-1 combines with J gene TRBJ2-3, with TRBD2 matching 7 bases. The ends lost 2 bases at V and 4 bases at J; junction bases unmatched: 7. CDR3 length equals 15 residues. Germline V CDR1 and CDR2: SGHRS, YFSETQ. The CDR3 region is CASSLNLGGADTQYF. The CDR3 coding sequence is TGCGCCAGCAGCTTAAATCTTGGGGGGGCAGATACGCAGTATTTT.

This rearrangement joins TRBV15 to TRBJ2-7, with 8 bases fitting TRBD1. The CDR3 length is 18 residues. V gave up 3 bases and J gave up 2 bases; unmatched junction bases: 15. The germline V gene has CDR1 LNHNV and CDR2 YYDKDF (reference sequence). The CDR3 DNA reads TGTGCCACCAGCAGGTTAGGACAGGGTTTCCTACCTCCCTACGAGCAGTACTTC. It codes for CATSRLGQGFLPPYEQYF.

The genes are TRBV7-6 and TRBJ2-1; 7 bases match TRBD2. Trimming cost V 1 base and J 2 bases; bases outside gene matches: 5. The CDR3 totals 16 residues. CDR1 and CDR2 from the germline V gene are SGHVS and FNYEAQ. The chain's CDR3 is CASSLGAGLAYNEQFF. The CDR3 DNA reads as TGTGCCAGCAGCTTAGGAGCGGGGCTAGCCTACAATGAGCAGTTCTTC. The full variable domain, completed using reference TRBV7-6 and TRBJ2-1, is GAGVSQSPRYKVTKRGQDVALRCDPISGHVSLYWYRQALGQGPEFLTYFNYEAQQDKSGLPNDRFSAERPEGSISTLTIQRTEQRDSAMYRCASSLGAGLAYNEQFFGPGTRLTVL.

The J gene is TRBJ2-3, the V gene TRBV2; 10 nucleotides line up with TRBD1. Looked up from germline, CDR1 is SNHLY and CDR2 is FYNNEI. The CDR3 covers 14 residues. V gave up 6 bases and J gave up 3 bases; unmatched junction bases: 3. CDR3 DNA sequence: TGTGCCAGCAGCGAGGACAGGGGGACAGATACGCAGTATTTT. Its translation: CASSEDRGTDTQYF.

The chain uses TRBV6-5 and TRBJ2-1; unclear D gene. CDR1 MNHEY and CDR2 SVGAGI come from the germline V gene. V was clipped by 4 bases and J by 0 bases, with 10 bases between them. CDR3 length: 15 amino acids. CDR3 DNA sequence: TGTGCCAGCAGTTCCACAGAGAGCTCCTACAATGAGCAGTTCTTC. As protein: CASSSTESSYNEQFF.

V is TRBV4-3 and J is TRBJ1-4; TRBD1 might be the D (5 bases). V lost 1 base, J lost 8 bases, and 14 bases lay in between. The germline V gene encodes CDR1 LGHNA and CDR2 YSLEER. The CDR3 is 15 amino acids. CDR3 nucleotides: TGCGCCAGCAGCCAAGTGGGATATCAGGGCGAAAAACTGTTTTTT. Translation: CASSQVGYQGEKLFF.

The chain has TRBV6-1 and TRBJ1-1, with TRBD1 identical over 12 bases. Germline assignment: CDR1 MNHNS and CDR2 SASEGT. After removal of 11 bases from V and 5 bases from J, the junction contained 6 bases not matched to a gene. The CDR3 has 13 residues. CDR3 loop: CAGTGGGRTEAFF. The CDR3 region has the DNA TGTGCCGGGACAGGGGGCGGGCGAACTGAAGCTTTCTTT.

The chain is built from TRBV6-6 and TRBJ2-1, with 8 bases lining up with TRBD2. CDR3 length equals 16 residues. Germline-derived CDR1 and CDR2 are MNHNY and SVGAGI (reference sequence). The junction had 10 bases not matched to a gene; V was cut back by 2 bases and J by 7 bases. The CDR3 DNA is TGTGCCAGCAGTTACGGGACTAGGGGCGGGAAAAATGAGCAGTTCTTC. Protein product: CASSYGTRGGKNEQFF.